A selection of T cell receptor beta chains follows, all from one sample in a study of cytomegalovirus exposure and HLA in healthy donors. TCRdb's table, derived via immunoSEQ multiplex PCR, lists solely in-frame clones and lacks some. Altogether 80,000 to 100,000 clones are present, more than 65% being singletons, with the ten largest covering roughly 16%. What was sequenced was PBMCs. These receptors came from a woman aged 18-30 years in good health and CMV-seropositive. CDR3s include the opening cysteine and the closing phenylalanine or tryptophan. A D gene is named only where the DNA matches it firmly. The listing skips clone size in some rows; elsewhere it reads once, few, many or a size class.

once	-	TRBV5-1	15	TRBJ1-1	CASSLNFAGNTEAFF	TGCGCCAGCAGCTTAAATTTCGCGGGGAACACTGAAGCTTTCTTT
-	TRBD2	TRBV4-1	17	TRBJ2-3	CASSQDTLAGGSDTQYF	TGCGCCAGCAGCCAAGATACCCTAGCGGGGGGCTCGGATACGCAGTATTTT
-	TRBD1	TRBV5-8	13	TRBJ2-4	CASSLDREGIQYF	TGTGCCAGCAGCTTAGACAGGGAAGGCATTCAGTACTTC
-	TRBD1	TRBV7-2	15	TRBJ2-1	CASSLGDRDRNEQFF	TGTGCCAGCAGCTTAGGGGACAGGGATCGCAATGAGCAGTTCTTC
-	-	TRBV6-6	13	TRBJ2-7	CASRGGASYEQYF	TGTGCCAGCAGGGGGGGAGCCTCCTACGAGCAGTACTTC
-	TRBD1	TRBV19	16	TRBJ2-7	CASRRRGQGANYEQYF	TGTGCCAGTAGGCGCCGAGGACAGGGCGCTAACTACGAGCAGTACTTC
-	-	TRBV6-5	14	TRBJ2-7	CASSYGGATYEQYF	TGTGCCAGCAGTTACGGGGGGGCAACCTACGAGCAGTACTTC
-	TRBD1	TRBV5-5	15	TRBJ1-1	CASSWTGAMNTEAFF	TGTGCCAGCAGCTGGACAGGGGCCATGAACACTGAAGCTTTCTTT
-	-	TRBV5-1	14	TRBJ2-2	CASSLEARGGELFF	TGCGCCAGCAGCTTGGAGGCCCGGGGCGGGGAGCTGTTTTTT
-	-	TRBV5-5	16	TRBJ2-3	CASSLAPGEATDTQYF	TGTGCCAGCAGCTTGGCCCCGGGGGAGGCCACAGATACGCAGTATTTT
-	-	TRBV5-1	15	TRBJ1-2	CASSFRQASNYGYTF	TGCGCCAGCAGCTTCCGACAGGCTTCTAACTATGGCTACACCTTC
-	TRBD1	TRBV9	14	TRBJ1-1	CASSPRDRPYEAFF	TGTGCCAGCAGCCCGCGGGACAGGCCCTATGAAGCTTTCTTT
-	TRBD1	TRBV5-6	13	TRBJ1-5	CASSRQGIKVQHF	TGTGCCAGCAGCCGACAGGGAATTAAGGTCCAGCATTTT
few	TRBD1	TRBV6-6	14	TRBJ1-2	CASSVQGQVNGYTF	TGTGCCAGCAGTGTACAGGGGCAGGTTAATGGCTACACCTTC
-	TRBD2	TRBV10-3	17	TRBJ2-1	CAISEKFTSGRTGEQFF	TGTGCCATCAGTGAGAAATTCACTAGCGGGAGAACTGGGGAGCAGTTCTTC
-	TRBD2	TRBV27	16	TRBJ2-2	CASSFRAGGGTGELFF	TGTGCCAGCAGTTTTAGAGCGGGAGGAGGAACCGGGGAGCTGTTTTTT
-	TRBD2	TRBV15	15	TRBJ2-3	CATSRDRGEWDTQYF	TGTGCCACCAGCAGAGATCGGGGGGAGTGGGATACGCAGTATTTT
-	TRBD2	TRBV7-2	16	TRBJ2-3	CASSLRLAGNTDTQYF	TGTGCCAGCAGCCTAAGACTAGCGGGAAACACAGATACGCAGTATTTT
-	TRBD1	TRBV7-8	16	TRBJ1-5	CASSLRDRSAYQPQHF	TGTGCCAGCAGCCTAAGGGACAGGTCGGCCTATCAGCCCCAGCATTTT
-	TRBD1	TRBV10-3	14	TRBJ2-7	CAISAGTGSYEQYF	TGTGCCATCAGCGCCGGGACAGGCTCCTACGAGCAGTACTTC
-	-	TRBV29-1	12	TRBJ2-2	CSVEDRTGELFF	TGCAGCGTTGAAGATCGGACAGGGGAGCTGTTTTTT
-	TRBD1	TRBV7-2	14	TRBJ1-1	CASSLDRGRAEAFF	TGTGCCAGCAGCCTGGACAGGGGGCGGGCTGAAGCTTTCTTT
-	-	TRBV7-2	11	TRBJ1-1	CASSWRTEAFF	TGTGCCAGCAGTTGGCGGACTGAAGCTTTCTTT
-	TRBD2	TRBV7-2	16	TRBJ2-5	CASKNQAGAFQETQYF	TGTGCCAGCAAAAACCAAGCGGGAGCCTTCCAAGAGACCCAGTACTTC
-	TRBD2	TRBV7-3	15	TRBJ2-1	CASSPLAGGSNEQFF	TGTGCCAGCAGCCCTCTAGCGGGGGGGTCCAATGAGCAGTTCTTC
-	-	TRBV13	15	TRBJ2-7	CASSRPPEASYEQYF	TGTGCCAGCAGCCGCCCCCCGGAGGCCTCCTACGAGCAGTACTTC
-	TRBD2	TRBV6-1	16	TRBJ2-2	CASSERLAGGSGELFF	TGTGCCAGCAGTGAAAGACTAGCGGGGGGATCCGGGGAGCTGTTTTTT
-	TRBD1	TRBV7-8	14	TRBJ1-3	CASSFGRGANTIYF	TGTGCCAGCAGCTTCGGCAGGGGGGCAAACACCATATATTTT
-	TRBD2	TRBV19	15	TRBJ2-7	CASSIGGDYFYEQYF	TGTGCCAGTAGTATAGGAGGGGACTATTTCTACGAGCAGTACTTC
-	TRBD1	TRBV5-4	15	TRBJ1-2	CASSQGTARNYGYTF	TGTGCCAGCAGCCAGGGGACAGCAAGAAACTATGGCTACACCTTC
few	-	TRBV18	15	TRBJ1-5	CASSPPGQGFQPQHF	TGTGCCAGCTCACCACCCGGGCAGGGGTTTCAGCCCCAGCATTTT
-	TRBD2	TRBV9	16	TRBJ2-1	CASSVGGLGIYNEQFF	TGTGCCAGCAGCGTAGGCGGACTAGGGATATACAATGAGCAGTTCTTC
-	-	TRBV27	12	TRBJ2-1	CASYGGPGEQFF	TGTGCCTCCTACGGGGGACCCGGTGAGCAGTTCTTC
-	TRBD1	TRBV6-6	15	TRBJ2-3	CASSGTGGDIDTQYF	TGTGCCAGCAGCGGGACAGGGGGAGATATTGATACGCAGTATTTT
few	-	TRBV7-5	16	TRBJ1-5	CARSFDRDRGNQPQHF	TGTGCCAGAAGCTTCGACCGAGACAGGGGAAATCAGCCCCAGCATTTT
few	-	TRBV28	14	TRBJ1-2	CASSLEGGAGGYTF	TGTGCCAGCAGTTTAGAGGGGGGGGCCGGTGGCTACACCTTC
-	TRBD2	TRBV7-9	14	TRBJ2-3	CASREAGNTDTQYF	TGTGCCAGCAGGGAAGCGGGGAACACAGATACGCAGTATTTT